The rows below give T cell receptor beta chains drawn from one sample of a study of response to subunit inactivated influenza vaccine. One entry per CDR3 protein results from TCRdb running MiXCR on the RT-PCR reads. The table includes under 550,000 distinct CDR3 sequences, under 8.5% detected once. The sample in question was PBMCs from blood, obtained about 24 months after vaccination. The receptors derive from a man between 50 and 75 years old who received an inactivated influenza vaccine. Each CDR3 is given with its conserved first and last residue. D genes are given only for firm matches. The size of a clone is reported for some rows only, either as once, few or many, or as a class for expanded clones.

J gene,clone size,D gene,V gene,CDR3 protein,CDR3 DNA
TRBJ2-7,.,TRBD2,TRBV5-1,CASSPLVSSGRKNYEQYF,TGCGCCAGCAGCCCCCTGGTTTCTAGCGGGAGAAAAAACTACGAGCAGTACTTC
TRBJ2-5,few,.,TRBV6-1,CASQSTGSKETQYF,TGTGCCAGCCAAAGCACGGGGTCGAAAGAGACCCAGTACTTC
TRBJ2-2,few,TRBD1,TRBV10-1,CASSESYGAGGSGELFF,TGCGCCAGCAGTGAGTCCTATGGGGCAGGGGGCTCCGGGGAGCTGTTTTTT
TRBJ1-4,.,.,TRBV6-1,CASGRGNEKLFF,TGTGCCAGCGGCAGGGGTAATGAAAAACTGTTTTTT
TRBJ2-7,many,.,TRBV12-3/TRBV12-4,CASSSFLTGASSYEQYF,TGTGCCAGCAGTTCTTTTTTGACAGGCGCTAGCTCCTACGAGCAGTACTTC
TRBJ2-5,few,.,TRBV6-1,CATIQGSTVQETQYF,TGTGCCACTATTCAGGGCTCTACGGTCCAAGAGACCCAGTACTTC
TRBJ2-3,few,.,TRBV20-1,CSLQGLRDTQYF,TGCAGTCTACAGGGACTGAGGGATACGCAGTATTTT
TRBJ1-6,.,.,TRBV6-1,CASSERDMTPLHF,TGTGCCAGCAGTGAAAGGGACATGACACCCCTCCACTTT
TRBJ1-6,.,TRBD1,TRBV27,CASSLFGRGHSPLHF,TGTGCCAGCAGTTTATTCGGCAGGGGGCATTCACCCCTCCACTTT
TRBJ2-7,many,TRBD1,TRBV7-6,CASSHKQGTYEQYF,TGTGCCAGCAGCCATAAACAGGGGACCTACGAGCAGTACTTC
TRBJ2-7,few,.,TRBV20-1,CSARETLTYEQYF,TGCAGTGCTAGGGAGACCCTAACCTACGAGCAGTACTTC
TRBJ2-1,few,.,TRBV20-1,CSARAIIPVNEQFF,TGCAGTGCTAGGGCCATCATCCCTGTTAATGAGCAGTTCTTC
TRBJ2-3,few,TRBD2,TRBV15,CATSKGLAGSTDTQYF,TGTGCCACCAGCAAAGGGTTAGCGGGGAGCACAGATACGCAGTATTTT
TRBJ1-4,few,.,TRBV6-5,CASSYYQGPNEKLFF,TGTGCCAGCAGTTACTATCAGGGGCCGAATGAAAAACTGTTTTTT
TRBJ2-2,.,TRBD2,TRBV4-3,CASSQAHPTSQSF,TGCGCCAGCAGCCAAGCACACCCGACTAGCCAGTCTTTT
TRBJ1-5,few,.,TRBV20-1,CSARATGYSNQPQHF,TGCAGTGCTAGAGCCACTGGCTACAGCAATCAGCCCCAGCATTTT
TRBJ1-1,many,.,TRBV20-1,CSARSTASEAFF,TGCAGTGCTAGATCGACGGCATCTGAAGCTTTCTTT
TRBJ2-3,few,.,TRBV6-1,CASWWGVLTDTQYF,TGTGCCAGCTGGTGGGGGGTGCTAACAGATACGCAGTATTTT
TRBJ2-2,many,.,TRBV18,CASSPREAGELFF,TGTGCCAGCTCACCACGGGAGGCGGGTGAGCTGTTTTTT
TRBJ2-7,.,.,TRBV5-1,CASSSGEPNREQYF,TGCGCCAGCAGCTCGGGGGAGCCTAATCGCGAGCAGTACTTC
TRBJ1-2,many,.,TRBV7-9,CASSSTGSYGYTF,TGTGCCAGCAGCTCGACAGGCTCCTATGGCTACACCTTC
TRBJ2-7,few,.,TRBV2,CASRQQVSYEQYF,TGTGCCAGCAGGCAACAGGTCTCCTACGAGCAGTACTTC
TRBJ1-2,.,.,TRBV12-3/TRBV12-4,CASGISGVYGYTF,TGTGCCAGCGGTATATCCGGGGTCTATGGCTACACCTTC
TRBJ2-2,.,TRBD2,TRBV5-1,CASSRGASGRLNTGELFF,TGCGCCAGCAGCCGTGGTGCTAGCGGGAGACTGAACACCGGGGAGCTGTTTTTT
TRBJ2-1,few,.,TRBV4-1,CASSQDWGIPNYNEQFF,TGCGCCAGCAGCCAAGATTGGGGAATACCCAATTACAATGAGCAGTTCTTC
TRBJ1-1,many,.,TRBV3-1,CASSRDIEAFF,TGTGCCAGCAGCCGGGACATAGAAGCTTTCTTT
TRBJ1-6,many,.,TRBV12-3/TRBV12-4,CASSLSGNNSPLHF,TGTGCCAGCAGTTTGTCGGGGAATAATTCACCCCTCCACTTT
TRBJ2-7,many,TRBD2,TRBV6-2/TRBV6-3,CASTTGGGGYEQYF,TGTGCCAGCACCACCGGGGGGGGAGGCTACGAGCAGTACTTC
TRBJ2-1,few,TRBD2,TRBV12-3/TRBV12-4,CASTLVGLAGGNEQFF,TGTGCCAGCACCCTAGTGGGACTAGCGGGAGGCAATGAGCAGTTCTTC
TRBJ2-1,.,TRBD2,TRBV20-1,CSARLTGTSGNNEQFF,TGCAGTGCTAGGTTGACCGGGACTAGCGGGAACAATGAGCAGTTCTTC
TRBJ1-5,many,TRBD1,TRBV12-3/TRBV12-4,CASSLGTGGQPQHF,TGTGCCAGCAGTTTAGGGACAGGGGGTCAGCCCCAGCATTTT
TRBJ1-2,.,TRBD1,TRBV12-3/TRBV12-4,CASSLGHRGGYGYTF,TGTGCCAGCAGTTTAGGACACAGGGGAGGCTATGGCTACACCTTC
TRBJ2-7,many,TRBD1,TRBV5-5,CASSLWTGSYEQYF,TGTGCCAGCAGCCTATGGACAGGATCCTACGAGCAGTACTTC
TRBJ1-2,.,.,TRBV10-3,CAISEPGSGIGYTF,TGTGCCATCAGTGAGCCAGGGAGCGGCATTGGCTACACCTTC
TRBJ2-6,few,.,TRBV10-3,CAIRSSGAGSVKSGANVLTF,TGTGCCATCAGATCAAGCGGAGCTGGGTCGGTTAAGTCTGGGGCCAACGTCCTGACTTTC
TRBJ1-1,many,.,TRBV4-2,CASSQDAGVLNTEAFF,TGTGCCAGCAGCCAAGACGCAGGGGTACTGAACACTGAAGCTTTCTTT
TRBJ1-1,.,.,TRBV27,CARSLGIWGTEAFF,TGTGCCCGCAGTTTAGGTATTTGGGGGACTGAAGCTTTCTTT
TRBJ2-5,.,.,TRBV5-1,CASSLGAYTRETQYF,TGCGCCAGCAGCCTCGGGGCATACACGAGGGAGACCCAGTACTTC
TRBJ1-5,many,TRBD1,TRBV6-2/TRBV6-3,CASRDRGYQPQHF,TGTGCCAGCAGGGACAGGGGGTACCAGCCCCAGCATTTT
TRBJ2-7,many,.,TRBV29-1,CSVAPGGGIEQYF,TGCAGCGTTGCCCCAGGGGGAGGAATCGAGCAGTACTTC
TRBJ2-2,.,TRBD1,TRBV7-9,CASSDSRTGVTGELFF,TGTGCCAGCAGCGATTCTAGGACAGGGGTGACCGGGGAGCTGTTTTTT
TRBJ2-1,many,TRBD2,TRBV12-3/TRBV12-4,CASSGGLAGEQFF,TGTGCCAGCAGCGGAGGACTAGCGGGTGAGCAGTTCTTC
TRBJ1-1,few,.,TRBV20-1,CSARLGLSTEAFF,TGCAGTGCCCGGTTAGGGTTGAGCACTGAAGCTTTCTTT
TRBJ2-3,.,TRBD1,TRBV2,CASSKRWTGSPTDTQYF,TGTGCCAGCAGTAAACGGTGGACAGGGAGCCCCACAGATACGCAGTATTTT
TRBJ2-7,few,.,TRBV3-1,CASSQSSILEQYF,TGTGCCAGCAGCCAGTCGTCTATCCTTGAGCAGTACTTC
TRBJ1-5,.,TRBD1,TRBV18,CASSPGQGRDQPQHF,TGTGCCAGCTCACCCGGACAGGGGCGCGATCAGCCCCAGCATTTT